This T cell receptor (beta chain) was identified during a study of OX40 agonist ivuxolimab in advanced cancers. Across the whole study: In this trial design, patients received ivuxolimab intravenously at 0.01 to 10 mg/kg every 2 weeks.

Libraries were prepared by immunoSEQ multiplex PCR; TCRdb keeps only in-frame clonotypes and omits some of them. Of about 96,000 clones listed, less than 85% are singletons. This CDR3 is 17 amino acids long. CDR1 and CDR2 from the germline V gene are LGHNA and YNFKEQ. V was pared by 0 bases and J by 0 bases, with 5 bases of the junction left unmatched. In this sample, this clone turned up a few times. The gene calls are TRBV4-2 and TRBJ2-7; TRBD2 aligns across 10 bases. Sequencing was performed on CD4+ or CD8+ T cells sorted from blood, taken in a trial of the OX40 agonist ivuxolimab. This TCR was recovered from an adult with an advanced solid tumor such as melanoma, head and neck, liver or kidney cancer. This CDR3 is CASSQDRSGRASYEQYF. The CDR3 nucleotides are TGTGCCAGCAGCCAAGATCGGAGCGGGAGGGCCTCCTACGAGCAGTACTTC.